Below are 12 T cell receptor beta chains sequenced from a single sample in a study of response to subunit inactivated influenza vaccine (dated by TCRdb to the late 2010s). The library was built by means of RT-PCR. Data came from an Illumina HiSeq 2500. TCRdb passed the public sequencing reads through fastp at Q25 and MiXCR, retaining productive beta sequences. Rows with a matching CDR3 protein are joined into one entry that keeps the most common DNA and genes. The sample data list 860,000 or so distinct CDR3 sequences, and around 20% of these were observed just once. 10% of the sample lies in the top ten. The starting material was PBMCs from blood, obtained 4 to 6 days after vaccination. The receptors derive from a man aged 50-60 years who received an inactivated influenza vaccine. Donor details come from another sample of the same person, matched by shared clones.

The V call is TRBV7-8, the J call TRBJ2-7; perhaps D is TRBD1 or TRBD2 (5 bases each). Germline V gene lookup returns CDR1 SGHVS and CDR2 FQNEAQ. V lost 4 bases, J lost 6 bases, and 13 bases lay in between. CDR3 length: 13 amino acids. The CDR3 here is CASSWSGTSEQYF. The CDR3 DNA follows: TGTGCCAGCAGCTGGTCCGGGACGTCCGAGCAGTACTTC. Looking up the rest from reference TRBV7-8 and TRBJ2-7 gives the full variable domain: GAGVSQSPRYKVAKRGQDVALRCDPISGHVSLFWYQQALGQGPEFLTYFQNEAQLDKSGLPSDRFFAERPEGSVSTLKIQRTQQEDSAVYLCASSWSGTSEQYFGPGTRLTVT.

This clonotype was found a few times. This chain uses TRBV5-6 with TRBJ2-7, with a possible D match to TRBD1 (5 bases). Looked up from germline, CDR1 is SGHDT and CDR2 is YYEEEE. This CDR3 spans 12 amino acids. V dropped 3 bases and J dropped 9 bases, with 13 bases sitting between them. Here the CDR3 DNA reads TGTGCCAGCAGCTCTATGGGGCTACGGCAGTACTTC. Its protein product is CASSSMGLRQYF.

This chain joins TRBV11-2 and TRBJ2-1; TRBD2 matches at 9 bases. The CDR3 is 19 residues long. J gave up 8 bases and V 1 base, and 18 bases lay outside the gene matches. Germline values: CDR1 SGHAT, CDR2 FQNNGV. CDR3 bases: TGTGCCAGCAGCTTAGGGGCCGGGTGGCTAGCGGGACGAAAGCATGAGCAGTTCTTC. Translated: CASSLGAGWLAGRKHEQFF.

This clonotype came up a few times. The chain uses TRBV9 and TRBJ2-2, with TRBD2 matching over 9 bases. In germline, CDR1 is SGDLS, CDR2 YYNGEE. The CDR3 length is 15 residues. The V gene end was trimmed by 3 bases and the J gene end by 3 bases; junction bases not matched to a gene: 3. CDR3 amino acids: CASSGTSAYTGELFF. The DNA of the CDR3 is TGTGCCAGCAGCGGGACTAGCGCATACACCGGGGAGCTGTTTTTT.

This clonotype has only a few counts. J is TRBJ1-5 and V is TRBV4-3; no clear D. Germline-derived CDR1 and CDR2 are LGHNA and YSLEER. The CDR3 extends over 15 amino acids. The ends were cut back, 0 bases at V and 1 base at J, with 7 bases in the middle. The CDR3 DNA reads as TGCGCCAGCAGCCAAGATGCGGGGAGCAATCAGCCCCAGCATTTT. As protein: CASSQDAGSNQPQHF.

The gene calls are TRBV29-1 and TRBJ2-3, with a weak D call TRBD1 (5 bases). V was clipped by 3 bases and J by 3 bases, with 7 bases between them. The CDR3 is 12 residues long. Germline V CDR1 and CDR2: SQVTM, ANQGSEA. The CDR3 spells CSVDKGTDTQYF. Here the CDR3 DNA reads TGCAGCGTTGATAAGGGGACAGATACGCAGTATTTT.

This chain links TRBV7-8 with TRBJ2-3; D uncertain. Trimming left V 5 bases short and J 5 bases short, with 11 bases between. This CDR3 comprises 13 residues. Per the germline V gene, CDR1 is SGHVS and CDR2 is FQNEAQ. The CDR3 region has the DNA TGTGCCAGCAGCCTTGTCCCGGGAGATACGCAGTATTTT. Its translation: CASSLVPGDTQYF.

This clonotype came up many times. J is TRBJ2-6 and V is TRBV5-8, with unresolved D. V lost 0 bases and J 0 bases, leaving 4 bases between the germline ends. The germline CDR1 and CDR2 sequences are SGHTS and YDEGEE. The CDR3 is 15 residues long. CDR3 DNA sequence: TGTGCCAGCAGCTTGGATGGCTCTGGGGCCAACGTCCTGACTTTC. Its protein is CASSLDGSGANVLTF.

The chain couples TRBV7-2 to TRBJ2-1; TRBD2 is a possible D gene (5 bases). The CDR3 consists of 16 residues. Germline V CDR1 and CDR2: SGHTA, FQGNSA. Trimming pared 4 bases from V and 0 bases from J, leaving 13 bases between. CDR3 protein: CASSSYSVSSYNEQFF. The CDR3 DNA follows: TGTGCCAGCAGCTCCTATAGCGTAAGCTCCTACAATGAGCAGTTCTTC. Drawing the rest from reference TRBV7-2 and TRBJ2-1, the complete variable domain is GAGVSQSPSNKVTEKGKDVELRCDPISGHTALYWYRQSLGQGLEFLIYFQGNSAPDKSGLPSDRFSAERTGGSVSTLTIQRTQQEDSAVYLCASSSYSVSSYNEQFFGPGTRLTVL.

This clonotype was seen more than once but under ten times. The V gene is TRBV6-6, the J gene TRBJ2-3; TRBD2 agrees at 10 bases. The CDR3 runs to 12 residues. V trimming: 3 bases; J trimming: 10 bases; junction bases outside the gene matches: 1. Germline CDR1 MNHNY, CDR2 SVGAGI (reference sequence). The CDR3 DNA follows: TGTGCCAGCAGTTATCTAGCGGGAGCGCAGTATTTT. This translates into CASSYLAGAQYF.

This clonotype was recorded at least ten times. The rearrangement uses TRBV12-3 or TRBV12-4 and TRBJ2-7; 12 nucleotides line up with TRBD1. After removal of 5 bases from V and 7 bases from J, the junction contained 18 bases not matched to a gene. This CDR3 is 18 amino acids long. The CDR3 loop is CASSLSVVWDRGQGEQYF. CDR3 nucleotides: TGTGCCAGCAGTCTCTCGGTTGTATGGGACAGGGGGCAGGGAGAGCAGTACTTC.

This clonotype was counted ten times or more. The chain couples TRBV11-2 to TRBJ2-1; D possibly uses TRBD1 or TRBD2 (5 bases each). Germline-derived CDR1 and CDR2 are SGHAT and FQNNGV. V was cut by 5 bases and J by 3 bases, with 14 bases left in between. The CDR3 contains 15 residues. The CDR3 DNA is TGTGCCAGCAGCCTGGGACCGGATAGCTACAATGAGCAGTTCTTC. This sequence encodes CASSLGPDSYNEQFF.